This T cell receptor (beta chain) stems from a study of beta chain features in type 1 diabetes. Study conclusions and caveats: People with Type 1 diabetes carried modestly yet significantly shorter TCRB CDR3s in all four CD4+ subsets. Among patients, naive, central memory and Treg TCRB repertoires appeared more similar than among healthy donors. With patients and controls alike, PCR might favor shorter templates to an equal degree.

The whole isolated RNA underwent reverse transcription, so sequencing captured expressed TCRB transcripts. TCRdb's copy holds only in-frame clones and misses some; the assay was immunoSEQ multiplex PCR. The sample lists some 140,000 clones, approximately 10% occurring once. This clone was observed a few times. What it recognizes is unknown. CD4+ naive, central memory, regulatory and stem cell-like memory cells were sorted via CD45RO/CCR7/CD25/CD127/CD95/CD27. In all sorted populations, purity surpassed 95%. Germline V CDR1 and CDR2: SGHTA, FQGNSA. V dropped 5 bases and J dropped 4 bases, with 15 bases sitting between them. The CDR3 runs 15 residues.

The sequenced sample was central memory CD4+ T cells from blood. This chain links TRBV7-2 with TRBJ1-5; D not resolved. This receptor was identified in a man aged 25 to 40 with type 1 diabetes. Here the CDR3 reads CASSHTNSGNQPQHF. Here the CDR3 DNA reads TGTGCCAGCAGCCACACGAACTCCGGGAATCAGCCCCAGCATTTT. The full variable domain, in which reference TRBV7-2 and TRBJ1-5 provide the parts outside the CDR3, is GAGVSQSPSNKVTEKGKDVELRCDPISGHTALYWYRQSLGQGLEFLIYFQGNSAPDKSGLPSDRFSAERTGGSVSTLTIQRTQQEDSAVYLCASSHTNSGNQPQHFGDGTRLSIL.